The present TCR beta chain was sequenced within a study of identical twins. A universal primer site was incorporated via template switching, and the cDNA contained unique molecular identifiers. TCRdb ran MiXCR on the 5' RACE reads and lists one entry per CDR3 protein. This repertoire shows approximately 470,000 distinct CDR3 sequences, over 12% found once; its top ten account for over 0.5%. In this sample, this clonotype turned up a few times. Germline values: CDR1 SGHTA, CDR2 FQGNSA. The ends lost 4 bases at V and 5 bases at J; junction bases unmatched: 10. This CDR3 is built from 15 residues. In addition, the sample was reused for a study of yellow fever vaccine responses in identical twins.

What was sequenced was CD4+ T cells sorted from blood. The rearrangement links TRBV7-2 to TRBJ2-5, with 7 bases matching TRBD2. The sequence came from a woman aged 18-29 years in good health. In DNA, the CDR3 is TGTGCCAGCAGCTCATTATTGGGGGGGACGGAGACCCAGTACTTC. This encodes CASSSLLGGTETQYF.